A selection of T cell receptor beta chains follows, all from one sample in a study of vaccination and CD4 T cells after COVID-19. For these receptors, no antigen is known. TCRdb independently ran MiXCR on the PCR reads; one entry per CDR3 protein. This sample has approximately 9,600 distinct CDR3 sequences, with around 30% found just once. The source material was CD4+ T cells from blood, cultured in vitro. The origin of the receptors is a human donor in good health. Both conserved end residues are part of each CDR3. Fields, in order: clone size, J gene, V gene, D gene, CDR3 protein, CDR3 DNA. A D gene is named only where the DNA matches it firmly. Rows may omit the clone size; those that give it use once, few, many or a size class.

>once|TRBJ2-7|TRBV4-3|.
CASSQVSYSYEQYF
TGCGCCAGCAGCCAAGTCTCTTACTCCTACGAGCAGTACTTC
>.|TRBJ2-7|TRBV9|.
CASSPRGGPTSYEQYF
TGTGCCAGCAGCCCCAGGGGGGGCCCCACTAGCTACGAGCAGTACTTC
>large|TRBJ2-7|TRBV2|TRBD1
CASLMDRGGYEQYF
TGTGCCAGCCTCATGGACAGGGGAGGATACGAGCAGTACTTC
>.|TRBJ2-5|TRBV6-2/TRBV6-3|.
CASSKRETQYF
TGTGCCAGCAGTAAGCGGGAGACCCAGTACTTC
>.|TRBJ1-1|TRBV20-1|.
CSAGGGNTEAFF
TGCAGTGCAGGTGGGGGAAACACTGAAGCTTTCTTT
>.|TRBJ2-5|TRBV20-1|TRBD1
CSARDRDRGRSVETQYF
TGCAGTGCTAGAGATCGGGACAGGGGCCGATCGGTTGAGACCCAGTACTTC
>.|TRBJ2-2|TRBV15|TRBD1
CATSRSPGGKTGELFF
TGTGCCACCAGCAGGAGCCCAGGGGGAAAGACCGGGGAGCTGTTTTTT
>.|TRBJ2-3|TRBV4-3|.
CASSHLLGGDGTDTQYF
TGCGCCAGCAGCCACTTGCTCGGGGGCGATGGCACAGATACGCAGTATTTT
>few|TRBJ1-5|TRBV19|.
CASKRGNLPHQPQHF
TGTGCCAGTAAGCGCGGGAACCTTCCCCATCAGCCCCAGCATTTT
>.|TRBJ1-1|TRBV19|.
CASSPRAGVGTEAFF
TGTGCCAGTAGTCCCCGGGCAGGAGTGGGCACTGAAGCTTTCTTT
>.|TRBJ1-2|TRBV5-4|.
CASSLFNQQGSWDTF
TGTGCCAGCAGCTTGTTTAATCAGCAGGGGTCTTGGGACACCTTC
>few|TRBJ2-3|TRBV24-1|TRBD2
CATEGGGTQYF
TGTGCCACCGAGGGCGGGGGAACGCAGTATTTT
>few|TRBJ2-7|TRBV6-1|TRBD2
CASRRTSSSYEQYF
TGTGCCAGCAGACGGACTAGCAGCTCCTACGAGCAGTACTTC
>few|TRBJ1-6|TRBV20-1|.
CSAIQGGLENSPLHF
TGCAGTGCTATTCAGGGAGGATTGGAGAATTCACCCCTCCACTTT
>few|TRBJ2-7|TRBV30|.
CAWSGRDKRYEQYF
TGTGCCTGGAGTGGCCGGGACAAACGATACGAGCAGTACTTC
>.|TRBJ1-2|TRBV5-1|.
CASSLGPELVDYGYTF
TGCGCCAGCAGCTTGGGGCCAGAATTGGTGGACTATGGCTACACCTTC
>few|TRBJ2-7|TRBV7-8|TRBD2
CASSPGLADISYEQYF
TGTGCCAGCAGCCCGGGGCTAGCGGACATTTCCTACGAGCAGTACTTC
>medium-sized|TRBJ1-1|TRBV7-9|.
CASSPRATRSWTFF
TGTGCCAGCAGCCCAAGGGCCACTAGAAGTTGGACTTTCTTT